Listed here are 27 T cell receptor beta chains from one sample, sequenced in a study of blood T cell repertoires in COVID-19. Measured with immunoSEQ multiplex PCR; TCRdb has only the in-frame clones, and not every one. The data hold some 160,000 clones, with roughly 80% observed a single time. Sequencing used PBMCs or T cells enriched from blood (not recorded which). All receptors come from a woman aged 55-69 years who had recovered from COVID-19.

A few counts support this clone. This chain joins TRBV5-6 and TRBJ2-7; TRBD1 is a possible D gene (5 bases). CDR3 size: 13 residues. V was shortened by 0 bases and J by 3 bases, with 7 bases between the two germline ends. The germline V gene encodes CDR1 SGHDT and CDR2 YYEEEE. CDR3 DNA sequence: TGTGCCAGCAGCTTGGACAGGCTCTACGAGCAGTACTTC. Amino acid sequence: CASSLDRLYEQYF.

This clone occurred a few times. V is TRBV30 and J is TRBJ2-7, with TRBD2 identical over 11 bases. This CDR3 spans 15 amino acids. After removal of 4 bases from V and 2 bases from J, the junction contained 7 bases not matched to a gene. Germline V CDR1 and CDR2: GTSNPN, SVGIG (reference sequence). CDR3 protein: CAWKALAGGPYEQYF. Written as DNA, the CDR3 is TGTGCCTGGAAAGCCCTAGCGGGGGGTCCCTACGAGCAGTACTTC.

The chain recombines TRBV24-1 with TRBJ1-1; D gene unclear. Trimming left V 8 bases short and J 11 bases short, with 11 bases between. The germline CDR1 and CDR2 sequences are KGHDR and SFDVKD. This CDR3 region has 10 residues. Written as DNA, the CDR3 is TGTGCCACCACCCGGCGGATTGCTTTCTTT. As protein: CATTRRIAFF.

The chain uses TRBV5-1 and TRBJ2-2; possibly TRBD1 for D (6 bases). There are 19 residues in the CDR3. The germline V gene has CDR1 SGHRS and CDR2 YFSETQ. The germline V and J ends were trimmed by 0 bases and 0 bases, with 18 bases remaining between them. The DNA of the CDR3 is TGCGCCAGCAGCTTGGTCGGGCAGGGGTTCGCGACGAACACCGGGGAGCTGTTTTTT. Its protein product is CASSLVGQGFATNTGELFF.

The rearrangement uses TRBV20-1 and TRBJ2-5, with 11 bases matching TRBD2. This CDR3 has 17 residues. Per germline, CDR1 DFQATT and CDR2 SNEGSKA (reference sequence). The trim removed 3 bases at V and 1 base at J, leaving 10 bases unmatched. CDR3 in amino acids: CSASPLAGDSSQETQYF. The CDR3 DNA reads TGCAGTGCTAGTCCACTAGCGGGGGACTCCTCCCAAGAGACCCAGTACTTC.

In regard to this clone: Other DNA sequences within the sample encode an identical CDR3. V and J are TRBV20-1 and TRBJ1-2; D might be TRBD1 (5 bases). Trimming shortened V by 3 bases and J by 8 bases, and 10 bases separated the two germline ends. The CDR3 is 11 residues long. Germline CDR1 reads DFQATT; CDR2 reads SNEGSKA (reference sequence). CDR3 residues: CSARAGGGYTF. In DNA, the CDR3 is TGCAGTGCTAGGGCCGGGGGAGGCTACACCTTC.

J is TRBJ1-2 and V is TRBV6-4; D uncertain. V was clipped by 3 bases and J by 4 bases, with 9 bases between them. Germline assignment: CDR1 MRHNA and CDR2 SNTAGT. The CDR3 covers 13 residues. The CDR3 is CASSEHGSYGYTF. CDR3 coding DNA: TGTGCCAGCAGTGAGCATGGGAGCTATGGCTACACCTTC.

In this sample, this clone turned up a few times. The gene calls are TRBV9 and TRBJ2-5; D possibly corresponds to TRBD2 (6 bases). Germline V gene sequence: CDR1 SGDLS, CDR2 YYNGEE. V lost 2 bases and J lost 9, with 14 bases in between. The CDR3 is 13 residues long. The DNA of the CDR3 is TGTGCCAGCAGCGTGGCGGGGACTGGGGCCCAGTACTTC. Translation: CASSVAGTGAQYF.

This rearrangement joins TRBV14 to TRBJ1-3; no firm D call. This CDR3 spans 14 amino acids. Germline lookup yields CDR1 SGHDN and CDR2 FVKESK. The V end was cut by 1 base, the J end by 0 bases, with 4 bases between. Here the CDR3 reads CASSQVSSGNTIYF. As DNA, the CDR3 is TGTGCCAGCAGCCAAGTTAGCTCTGGAAACACCATATATTTT.

This clone has only one observation. The chain carries TRBV6-6 and TRBJ1-5; D perhaps matches TRBD1 (5 bases). Germline-derived CDR1 and CDR2 are MNHNY and SVGAGI (reference sequence). There are 14 residues in the CDR3. Trimming shortened V by 2 bases and J by 7 bases, and 12 bases separated the two germline ends. This chain's CDR3 is CASSYDKGRQPQHF. CDR3 DNA: TGTGCCAGCAGTTACGACAAGGGGAGGCAGCCCCAGCATTTT.

The chain links TRBV6-2 or TRBV6-3 to TRBJ2-7; 7 bases match TRBD1. With V trimmed by 1 base and J by 4 bases, 1 base remained unmatched. In germline, CDR1 is MNHEY, CDR2 SVGEGT. The length of the CDR3 is 13 residues. DNA for the CDR3: TGTGCCAGCAGTTACTACAGGGGATACGAGCAGTACTTC. This codes for CASSYYRGYEQYF.

The chain employs TRBV5-4 and TRBJ2-3, with TRBD2 matching 9 bases. This CDR3 region has 14 residues. The ends lost 2 bases at V and 6 bases at J; junction bases unmatched: 4. Looked up from germline, CDR1 is SGHNT and CDR2 is YYREEE (reference sequence). CDR3 nucleotides: TGTGCCAGCAGCTTCGCGGGGGGGTCCGATACGCAGTATTTT. The encoded protein is CASSFAGGSDTQYF.

As DNA, the CDR3 is TGTGCCAGCAGATTCTTATCAGGGGAGGAGCAGTACTTC. Translation gives CASRFLSGEEQYF. V is TRBV6-5 and J is TRBJ2-7, with D perhaps TRBD1 (6 bases). The CDR3 is 13 amino acids. CDR1 and CDR2 (germline): MNHEY, SVGAGI. V lost 6 bases to trimming and J lost 7 bases, with 16 bases between them.

V and J are TRBV3-1 (or the pseudogene TRBV3-2) and TRBJ2-1; D not resolved. Trimming shortened V by 1 base and J by 10 bases, and 8 bases separated the two germline ends. This CDR3 comprises 12 residues. CDR1 LGHDT and CDR2 YNNKEL come from the germline V gene (reference sequence). This CDR3 reads CASSQVAREQFF. The CDR3 DNA reads as TGTGCCAGCAGCCAAGTAGCACGGGAGCAGTTCTTC.

The chain couples TRBV10-3 to TRBJ2-7; the match to TRBD1 covers 7 bases. Germline V gene lookup returns CDR1 ENHRY and CDR2 SYGVKD. V lost 2 bases and J lost 1; bases outside the gene matches: 5. The CDR3 sequence is 15 residues long. The CDR3 DNA follows: TGTGCCATCAGTGAGGAGGGACAGATTTCCTACGAGCAGTACTTC. Translating gives CAISEEGQISYEQYF.

This chain connects TRBV6-1 to TRBJ2-1; D is perhaps TRBD1 (6 bases). The V and J ends lost 2 bases and 7 bases respectively, with 12 bases between them. The CDR3 has 14 residues. Germline assignment: CDR1 MNHNS and CDR2 SASEGT. CDR3 sequence reads: CASSEWGRENEQFF. DNA of the CDR3: TGTGCCAGCAGTGAATGGGGGCGCGAAAATGAGCAGTTCTTC.

The chain couples TRBV18 to TRBJ1-1; no definite D call. The CDR3 is 14 amino acids. From germline, CDR1 is KGHSH and CDR2 LQKENI. The V gene lost 3 bases and the J gene lost 7 bases, with 15 bases spanning the gap. The CDR3 DNA follows: TGTGCCAGCTCACCTTACGGTGAGGTTGTTGAAGCTTTCTTT. This codes for CASSPYGEVVEAFF.

This chain links TRBV14 with TRBJ2-6; D unclear. The V gene lost 0 bases and the J gene lost 2 bases, with 11 bases spanning the gap. CDR1 is SGHDN and CDR2 is FVKESK in the germline V gene. CDR3 size: 17 residues. The CDR3 DNA reads TGTGCCAGCAGCCAAGAGGAGAGGAAACCTGGGGCCAACGTCCTGACTTTC. It codes for CASSQEERKPGANVLTF.

The chain employs TRBV24-1 and TRBJ2-2, with D possibly being TRBD1 (7 bases). V was pared by 6 bases and J by 0 bases, with 10 bases between. This CDR3 spans 15 amino acids. Germline lookup yields CDR1 KGHDR and CDR2 SFDVKD. This CDR3 reads CATSTGEANTGELFF. The CDR3 DNA follows: TGTGCCACCAGTACAGGGGAGGCGAACACCGGGGAGCTGTTTTTT.

The genes are TRBV10-3 and TRBJ1-2; weak D call: TRBD1 (5 bases). The CDR3 runs to 16 residues. From germline, CDR1 is ENHRY and CDR2 SYGVKD. V was trimmed by 0 bases and J by 0 bases, leaving 11 bases between them. The CDR3 here is CAISESGASTNYGYTF. In nucleotides, the CDR3 is TGTGCCATCAGTGAGTCAGGGGCATCCACTAACTATGGCTACACCTTC.

The gene calls are TRBV4-2 and TRBJ1-1; the match to TRBD1 covers 12 bases. Germline assignment: CDR1 LGHNA and CDR2 YNFKEQ. The J segment lost 3 bases and the V segment lost 5 bases, leaving 10 bases of the junction unmatched. The CDR3 is made up of 17 amino acids. CDR3 in DNA: TGTGCCAGCAGCGGGGGACAGGGGGCGGGAGAGGACACTGAAGCTTTCTTT. Protein product: CASSGGQGAGEDTEAFF.

This chain links TRBV30 with TRBJ1-6; D unresolved. V was shortened by 1 base and J by 9 bases, with 7 bases between the two germline ends. From germline, CDR1 is GTSNPN and CDR2 SVGIG (reference sequence). This CDR3 is 12 amino acids long. The CDR3 DNA is TGTGCCTGGAGTGGAGGGCGTTCACCCCTCCACTTT. Translating it yields CAWSGGRSPLHF.

This sequence joins TRBV4-1 and TRBJ1-6, with D hard to call. V lost 6 bases to trimming and J lost 6 bases, with 9 bases between them. The germline V gene encodes CDR1 MGHRA and CDR2 YSYEKL. CDR3 length: 13 residues. The CDR3 protein is CASRADGNSPLHF. DNA for the CDR3: TGCGCCAGCAGAGCGGACGGTAATTCACCCCTCCACTTT.

The chain recombines TRBV3-1 (or the pseudogene TRBV3-2) with TRBJ1-2; a weak D match, TRBD1 (5 bases). This CDR3 contains 14 residues. CDR1 and CDR2 (germline): LGHDT, YNNKEL (reference sequence). V lost 1 base to trimming and J lost 4 bases, with 10 bases between them. CDR3 region: CASSQGFDSYGYTF. CDR3 nucleotide sequence: TGTGCCAGCAGCCAAGGTTTCGACAGCTATGGCTACACCTTC.

Worth noting for this clone: A junction end diverges from the germline sequence, so it may reflect a read error. The V call is TRBV19, the J call TRBJ1-1; D remains unclear. This CDR3 contains 14 residues. Germline V gene sequence: CDR1 LNHDA, CDR2 SQIVND (reference sequence). The CDR3 protein is CASGISAGKTEAFF. CDR3 nucleotides: TGTGCCAGTGGTATCTCCGCCGGGAAGACTGAAGCTTTCTTT.

Here the CDR3 reads CASSYTTGSYNEQFF. In DNA, the CDR3 is TGTGCCAGCAGTTACACGACAGGATCCTACAATGAGCAGTTCTTC. The J gene is TRBJ2-1, the V gene TRBV6-5; D is perhaps TRBD1 (6 bases). The CDR3 has 15 amino acids. CDR1 is MNHEY and CDR2 is SVGAGI in the germline V gene. Trimming cost V 2 bases and J 1 base, with 9 bases left between them.

The chain links TRBV5-1 to TRBJ1-1; 7 nucleotides align to TRBD1. After removal of 4 bases from V and 1 base from J, the junction contained 7 bases not matched to a gene. The CDR3 contains 15 residues. The V gene's germline CDR1 is SGHRS and CDR2 YFSETQ. The CDR3 is CASSGGQMKNTEAFF. CDR3 in DNA: TGCGCCAGCAGCGGGGGACAGATGAAGAACACTGAAGCTTTCTTT.